The rows below give T cell receptor beta chains drawn from one sample of a study of blood T cell repertoires in COVID-19. Sequencing used immunoSEQ multiplex PCR; TCRdb keeps in-frame clones, though not all of them. The sample lists 300,000 to 500,000 clones, approximately 87% occurring once. Material for sequencing was PBMCs or T cells enriched from blood (not recorded which). These receptors all come from a woman younger than 45 with acute COVID-19. The CDR3 runs from the conserved cysteine through the conserved F or W. The D gene is left open where the match is weak. Part of the rows lack a size; the others show once, few, many or a class for expanded clones.

NA NA TRBJ2-7 TRBV7-9 CASSLLEGDGVSYEQYF TGTGCCAGCAGCTTATTGGAGGGTGACGGGGTCTCCTACGAGCAGTACTTC
NA NA TRBJ2-1 TRBV5-1 CASSLEGDTYNEQFF TGCGCCAGCAGCTTGGAAGGGGACACCTACAATGAGCAGTTCTTC
NA once TRBJ1-1 TRBV20-1 CSASRGLNTEAFF TGCAGTGCTAGTCGCGGTCTCAACACTGAAGCTTTCTTT
NA NA TRBJ1-4 TRBV11-2 CASSLKGRGLNEKLFF TGTGCCAGCAGCTTAAAGGGCAGGGGCCTTAATGAAAAACTGTTTTTT
NA NA TRBJ1-1 TRBV12-3/TRBV12-4 CASSRGMLATFF TGTGCCAGCAGTCGGGGGATGCTTGCGACTTTCTTT
NA NA TRBJ2-1 TRBV5-6 CASSADRLAYNEQFF TGTGCCAGCAGCGCTGACAGACTAGCCTACAATGAGCAGTTCTTC
NA NA TRBJ1-6 TRBV10-3 CAISESRGGKDFNSPLHF TGTGCCATCAGTGAGAGCCGCGGGGGAAAAGACTTTAATTCACCCCTCCACTTT
TRBD1 NA TRBJ2-7 TRBV18 CASSRGQVPYEQYF TGTGCCAGCTCACGGGGACAGGTACCCTACGAGCAGTACTTC
NA NA TRBJ2-7 TRBV6-2/TRBV6-3 CASSYGGAEEQYF TGTGCCAGCAGTTACGGGGGCGCGGAAGAGCAGTACTTC
NA NA TRBJ2-3 TRBV11-3 CASSPNYIDTQYF TGTGCCAGCAGTCCTAATTATATAGATACGCAGTATTTT
TRBD2 NA TRBJ2-7 TRBV30 CAWRGTGEQYF TGTGCGTGGCGGGGGACTGGGGAGCAGTACTTC
NA few TRBJ1-1 TRBV11-2 CASSSSSTGRFEAFF TGTGCCAGCAGCTCCAGCTCGACAGGTCGGTTCGAAGCTTTCTTT
TRBD1 NA TRBJ1-4 TRBV24-1 CATSDSTGGAEKLFF TGTGCCACCAGTGATTCTACAGGGGGAGCGGAAAAACTGTTTTTT
NA NA TRBJ2-7 TRBV20-1 CSASSGEQYF TGCAGTGCTAGTAGCGGTGAGCAGTACTTC
TRBD1 NA TRBJ1-5 TRBV2 CASSEAVGTGVPGSQHF TGTGCCAGCAGTGAAGCGGTCGGGACAGGGGTTCCGGGATCCCAGCATTTT
TRBD2 once TRBJ2-7 TRBV5-1 CASSPLAGGTYEQYF TGCGCCAGCAGCCCCTTAGCGGGGGGGACCTACGAGCAGTACTTC
NA NA TRBJ1-1 TRBV7-3 CASSLMGLDNTEAFF TGTGCCAGCAGCTTAATGGGACTCGATAACACTGAAGCTTTCTTT
NA NA TRBJ2-1 TRBV27 CASNVGGSYNEQFF TGTGCCAGCAACGTGGGAGGCAGTTACAATGAGCAGTTCTTC
NA once TRBJ2-7 TRBV7-8 CASSPALTYEQYF TGTGCCAGCAGCCCCGCCCTCACATACGAGCAGTACTTC
TRBD2 NA TRBJ2-1 TRBV14 CASSHSNLAGAYNEQFF TGTGCCAGCAGCCACTCAAACCTAGCGGGGGCGTACAATGAGCAGTTCTTC
NA once TRBJ1-2 TRBV6-1 CASSELPWRGYTF TGTGCCAGCAGTGAACTTCCTTGGAGAGGCTACACCTTC
TRBD1 NA TRBJ1-2 TRBV19 CASSNRQGGYTF TGTGCCAGTAGCAACCGACAGGGCGGCTACACCTTC
NA NA TRBJ1-3 TRBV10-1 CAISTTPLGNTIYF TGCGCCATTTCAACTACCCCACTTGGAAACACCATATATTTT
NA NA TRBJ1-1 TRBV30 CAWVDWTGGTEAFF TGTGCCTGGGTAGATTGGACGGGGGGCACTGAAGCTTTCTTT
TRBD2 NA TRBJ2-5 TRBV18 CASSPQMPPTSGGLKETQYF TGTGCCAGCTCACCACAAATGCCTCCTACTAGCGGGGGGCTTAAAGAGACCCAGTACTTC
NA NA TRBJ2-3 TRBV5-1 CASSLVGSGDTQYF TGCGCCAGCAGCCTGGTGGGTAGCGGTGATACGCAGTATTTT